This is a list of T cell receptor beta chains from one sample in a study of cytomegalovirus exposure and HLA in healthy donors. Sequencing used immunoSEQ multiplex PCR; TCRdb keeps in-frame clones, though not all of them. This table has around 110,000 clones, roughly 74% appearing once. Input material: PBMCs. These receptors were taken from a woman in her twenties or thirties in good health and CMV-seronegative. Both conserved end residues are part of each CDR3. D genes are given only for firm matches. Size tells how often a clone was seen (once, few, many) or the class of an expanded clone, and some rows leave it out.

abundance,j_gene,v_gene,len,d_gene,CDR3nt,CDR3aa
.,TRBJ1-2,TRBV29-1,11,.,TGCAGCACAGAAGGCATCTATGGCTACACCTTC,CSTEGIYGYTF
once,TRBJ1-1,TRBV5-1,17,TRBD1,TGCGCCAGCAGCTTGGTGGACAGGGGAGCGTTTGGAGGTGAAGCTTTCTTT,CASSLVDRGAFGGEAFF
.,TRBJ1-2,TRBV19,14,TRBD1,TGTGCCAGTAGTATGGGGACAGGGGTCCATGGCTACACCTTC,CASSMGTGVHGYTF
.,TRBJ1-2,TRBV30,14,.,TGTGCCTGGAGTGTACCTGACAGCCACTATGGCTACACCTTC,CAWSVPDSHYGYTF
few,TRBJ2-1,TRBV10-1,17,TRBD2,TGCGCCAGCAGCAAAGCGGGAGGGCCGAGGTCCTACAATGAGCAGTTCTTC,CASSKAGGPRSYNEQFF
once,TRBJ1-2,TRBV5-5,13,.,TGTGCCAGCAGCCTTGACAGGACCTATGGCTACACCTTC,CASSLDRTYGYTF
.,TRBJ2-5,TRBV27,14,TRBD2,TGTGCCAGCAGTTCGGGACTAGCCATCGGGACCCAGTACTTC,CASSSGLAIGTQYF
.,TRBJ2-5,TRBV2,11,.,TGTGCCAGATCAGGGGGGGAGACCCAGTACTTC,CARSGGETQYF
.,TRBJ1-1,TRBV7-9,15,.,TGTGCCAGCAGCTTAATGGCAGGGGATAACACTGAAGCTTTCTTT,CASSLMAGDNTEAFF
.,TRBJ1-6,TRBV7-9,14,TRBD1,TGTGCCAGCAGCACCCAACAGGGGAATTCACCCCTCCACTTT,CASSTQQGNSPLHF
once,TRBJ2-1,TRBV7-7,14,TRBD2,TGTGCTAGCACCCCGCGGGAGGGGCACAATGAGCAGTTCTTC,CASTPREGHNEQFF
.,TRBJ1-1,TRBV5-1,15,.,TGCGCCAGCAGCCCGGAGGGAAGGTTGGACACTGAAGCTTTCTTT,CASSPEGRLDTEAFF
.,TRBJ2-2,TRBV27,16,TRBD2,TGTGCCAGCGGACTGCGGGAGGAGCGCCGCACCGGGGAGCTGTTTTTT,CASGLREERRTGELFF
.,TRBJ2-5,TRBV30,14,.,TGTGCCTGGAGCCCAGGGGGAGCGGGAGAGACCCAGTACTTC,CAWSPGGAGETQYF
.,TRBJ1-5,TRBV27,21,TRBD1,TGTGCCAGCAGTTTAGCGCCGCCGGGACAGGGAGTTCCATATAGCAATCAGCCCCAGCATTTT,CASSLAPPGQGVPYSNQPQHF
.,TRBJ1-1,TRBV4-1,15,.,TGCGCCAGCAGCCGGAGGGAGGGTCTCAACCCTGAAGCTTTCTTT,CASSRREGLNPEAFF
.,TRBJ1-5,TRBV7-2,13,.,TGTGCCAGCAGCCCATGGTCGGGGCAGCCCCAGCATTTT,CASSPWSGQPQHF
.,TRBJ2-3,TRBV7-9,12,.,TGTGCCAGCAACCGGGGTTCAGATACGCAGTATTTT,CASNRGSDTQYF
.,TRBJ2-1,TRBV12-5,15,TRBD2,TGTGCTAGTGGGACCGGGACTAGCGGAAACAATGAGCAGTTCTTC,CASGTGTSGNNEQFF
.,TRBJ2-3,TRBV5-6,15,.,TGTGCCAGCAGCTTGATTCGGGGAAGAGCAGATACGCAGTATTTT,CASSLIRGRADTQYF
.,TRBJ2-7,TRBV6-5,13,.,TGTGCCTCTGGGCAGGGATTATCCTACGAGCAGTACTTC,CASGQGLSYEQYF
.,TRBJ1-5,TRBV30,14,.,TGTGCCTGGAGAGGCCAGCGGGGGAATCAGCCCCAGCATTTT,CAWRGQRGNQPQHF
few,TRBJ1-5,TRBV6-5,13,.,TGTGCCAGCAGTTATCGGAGGAATCAGCCCCAGCATTTT,CASSYRRNQPQHF
.,TRBJ1-6,TRBV7-6,15,.,TGTGCCAGCAGCCGATTGGTACAGGGAGATTCACCCCTCCACTTT,CASSRLVQGDSPLHF
.,TRBJ2-3,TRBV7-2,15,TRBD2,TGTGCCAGCAGCCCGGGACTAGGGGACCTGGGTACGCAGTATTTT,CASSPGLGDLGTQYF
.,TRBJ2-5,TRBV9,14,.,TGTGCCAGCAGCGTAGAGGCGGGCGGAGAGACCCAGTACTTC,CASSVEAGGETQYF
.,TRBJ1-1,TRBV6-1,14,.,TGTGCCAGCAGTGATCGAAGGGGGAACACTGAAGCTTTCTTT,CASSDRRGNTEAFF